This is a list of T cell receptor beta chains from one sample in a study of shared clonotypes between healthy human individuals. The protocol was immunoSEQ multiplex PCR, while the TCRdb copy is restricted to in-frame clones and leaves out a portion. The table shows roughly 2.5 million clones, with roughly 92% occurring only once. The material sequenced was naive CD4+ T cells sorted from blood. Receptor source: a man aged 18-30 years in good health. Each CDR3 is given with its conserved first and last residue. D genes are given only for firm matches. Clone size, where shown, is once, few, many, or a class for clones that have expanded.

>.|TRBJ2-7|TRBV7-6|14|TRBD2
CASSLGNSGSRQYF
TGTGCCAGCAGCTTGGGCAATAGCGGGAGCCGGCAGTACTTC
>.|TRBJ1-1|TRBV6-6|13|.
CASSLDGFTEAFF
TGTGCCAGCAGTCTAGACGGCTTCACTGAAGCTTTCTTT
>.|TRBJ2-5|TRBV19|15|TRBD2
CASSKLAGYQETQYF
TGTGCCAGTAGTAAGCTAGCGGGATACCAAGAGACCCAGTACTTC
>.|TRBJ2-7|TRBV19|13|TRBD1
CASSIGTAYEQYF
TGTGCCAGTAGTATCGGGACAGCCTACGAGCAGTACTTC
>.|TRBJ2-5|TRBV25-1|15|TRBD1
CASSEEGRGRETQYF
TGTGCCAGCAGTGAAGAGGGCAGGGGGAGAGAGACCCAGTACTTC
>few|TRBJ1-1|TRBV7-9|13|.
CASSLEENTEAFF
TGTGCCAGCAGCTTGGAAGAAAACACTGAAGCTTTCTTT
>once|TRBJ2-3|TRBV19|13|.
CATANPDSPTQYF
TGTGCCACCGCAAATCCCGACAGTCCTACGCAGTATTTT
>.|TRBJ2-1|TRBV9|15|.
CASSVDIYRSTEQFF
TGTGCCAGCAGCGTAGATATTTATAGGTCCACTGAGCAGTTCTTC
>.|TRBJ2-4|TRBV18|13|TRBD2
CASSPQGGNIQYF
TGTGCCAGCTCACCACAGGGAGGGAACATTCAGTACTTC
>.|TRBJ2-3|TRBV6-1|15|.
CASSDRAPRTDTQYF
TGTGCCAGCAGTGATAGGGCCCCCCGTACAGATACGCAGTATTTT
>.|TRBJ2-1|TRBV6-6|14|TRBD1
CASSPADRDFEQFF
TGTGCCAGCAGTCCGGCGGACAGGGATTTTGAGCAGTTCTTC
>.|TRBJ2-3|TRBV11-2|16|TRBD2
CASSVTSGGGTDTQYF
TGTGCCAGCAGCGTAACTAGCGGGGGCGGCACAGATACGCAGTATTTT
>once|TRBJ1-1|TRBV10-3|15|.
CAISESAPSDAEAFF
TGTGCCATCAGTGAGTCCGCCCCTAGTGACGCTGAAGCTTTCTTT
>.|TRBJ2-1|TRBV27|19|TRBD2
CASSSGPYSSGSSYNEQFF
TGTGCCAGCAGTTCAGGCCCTTATTCTAGCGGGAGCTCCTACAATGAGCAGTTCTTC
>.|TRBJ1-5|TRBV7-9|16|.
CASSQGGHGVNQPQHF
TGTGCCAGCAGTCAAGGGGGGCACGGGGTCAATCAGCCCCAGCATTTT
>few|TRBJ1-5|TRBV6-1|13|.
CASSWDSNQPQHF
TGTGCCAGCAGTTGGGATAGCAATCAGCCCCAGCATTTT
>.|TRBJ1-6|TRBV11-2|17|.
CASSLDRSGQRNSPLHF
TGTGCCAGCAGCTTAGATCGTTCCGGACAGAGAAATTCACCCCTCCACTTT
>once|TRBJ2-1|TRBV30|15|TRBD2
CAWSVGLAGNNEQFF
TGTGCCTGGAGTGTAGGGCTAGCGGGAAACAATGAGCAGTTCTTC
>.|TRBJ2-7|TRBV10-3|13|.
CAISESPFYEQYF
TGTGCCATCAGTGAGTCACCTTTCTACGAGCAGTACTTC
>.|TRBJ2-2|TRBV20-1|11|.
CSARGYGELFF
TGCAGTGCTAGGGGATACGGGGAGCTGTTTTTT
>.|TRBJ1-5|TRBV6-5|12|.
CASSSLGQPQHF
TGTGCCAGCAGTTCCCTCGGGCAGCCCCAGCATTTT
>.|TRBJ2-4|TRBV6-6|13|.
CASSSVGENIQYF
TGTGCCAGCAGTTCGGTGGGGGAGAACATTCAGTACTTC
>.|TRBJ1-2|TRBV7-6|13|.
CASSRDANYGYTF
TGTGCCAGCAGCCGGGACGCTAACTATGGCTACACCTTC
>.|TRBJ2-1|TRBV30|16|.
CASRRAGHAAYNEQFF
TGTGCCTCACGTCGGGCGGGCCACGCCGCCTACAATGAGCAGTTCTTC
>.|TRBJ1-2|TRBV21-1|15|.
CASSKRGGRGYGYTF
TGTGCCAGCAGCAAGAGGGGGGGCCGAGGCTATGGCTACACCTTC
>few|TRBJ1-6|TRBV28|14|TRBD1
CASRGQGSNSPLHF
TGTGCCAGCAGAGGACAGGGTTCTAATTCACCCCTCCACTTT
>once|TRBJ2-3|TRBV11-2|11|.
CASSSADTQYF
TGTGCCAGCAGCTCCGCAGATACGCAGTATTTT
>.|TRBJ2-4|TRBV5-8|13|.
CASSFLAKNIQYF
TGTGCCAGCAGCTTTTTAGCCAAAAACATTCAGTACTTC
>once|TRBJ2-1|TRBV20-1|11|.
CSALRGIEQFF
TGCAGTGCATTACGCGGGATTGAGCAGTTCTTC
>.|TRBJ2-5|TRBV7-2|15|.
CASSHSVGTLGSQYF
TGTGCCAGCAGCCATTCGGTGGGCACCCTGGGGTCCCAGTACTTC
>once|TRBJ2-5|TRBV28|14|TRBD2
CASSPPGGQETQYF
TGTGCCAGCAGTCCCCCGGGGGGACAAGAGACCCAGTACTTC
>.|TRBJ2-7|TRBV5-6|16|TRBD1
CASSSPGTGVPYEQYF
TGTGCCAGCAGCTCCCCCGGGACAGGGGTTCCCTACGAGCAGTACTTC
>.|TRBJ2-7|TRBV15|17|.
CATSRDRGEAGGYEQYF
TGTGCCACCAGCAGAGATCGGGGAGAGGCTGGAGGGTACGAGCAGTACTTC
>.|TRBJ1-3|TRBV6-5|15|.
CASSPRRVSGNTIYF
TGTGCCAGCAGCCCTCGGCGGGTTTCTGGAAACACCATATATTTT
>.|TRBJ2-5|TRBV5-6|12|.
CASSLRAETQYF
TGTGCCAGCAGCTTACGCGCGGAGACCCAGTACTTC
>.|TRBJ2-5|TRBV19|16|TRBD2
CASSPFGTILQETQYF
TGTGCCAGTAGCCCCTTCGGGACTATCCTCCAAGAGACCCAGTACTTC
>.|TRBJ1-6|TRBV7-9|15|TRBD1
CASSPRTGLSSPLHF
TGTGCCAGCAGCCCACGGACAGGGTTAAGTTCACCCCTCCACTTT
>.|TRBJ1-5|TRBV7-8|17|.
CASSSRAQTGTNQPQHF
TGTGCCAGCAGCTCCCGCGCCCAGACAGGCACTAATCAGCCCCAGCATTTT
>once|TRBJ2-4|TRBV14|17|.
CASSQDGLPGAKNIQYF
TGTGCCAGCAGCCAAGATGGTCTGCCCGGGGCCAAAAACATTCAGTACTTC
>.|TRBJ2-3|TRBV30|15|.
CAWSFGTGGTDTQYF
TGTGCCTGGAGTTTTGGGACCGGAGGAACAGATACGCAGTATTTT
>.|TRBJ2-1|TRBV4-1|15|.
CASSRGDLTYNEQFF
TGCGCCAGCAGCCGAGGGGATTTGACCTACAATGAGCAGTTCTTC
>.|TRBJ1-4|TRBV29-1|13|TRBD1
CSIRQGAGEKLFF
TGCAGCATTCGACAGGGGGCAGGTGAAAAACTGTTTTTT
>.|TRBJ2-7|TRBV7-9|14|.
CASSLEERLYEQYF
TGTGCCAGCAGCTTAGAGGAAAGACTCTACGAGCAGTACTTC
>.|TRBJ1-2|TRBV6-6|14|.
CASSYPGQAYGYTF
TGTGCCAGCAGTTACCCGGGACAAGCCTATGGCTACACCTTC
>once|TRBJ2-6|TRBV19|15|.
CASSIGGAGANVLTF
TGTGCCAGTAGTATAGGAGGGGCTGGGGCCAACGTCCTGACTTTC
>.|TRBJ1-1|TRBV27|13|.
CASSFADRDQAFF
TGTGCCAGCAGTTTTGCGGATCGTGATCAAGCTTTCTTT
>.|TRBJ2-5|TRBV28|15|TRBD1
CASSQTYRGQETQYF
TGTGCCAGCAGCCAGACCTACAGGGGGCAAGAGACCCAGTACTTC
>.|TRBJ2-3|TRBV5-1|16|TRBD2
CASSFRTSGKSDTQYF
TGCGCCAGCAGCTTCAGGACTAGCGGGAAATCAGATACGCAGTATTTT
>.|TRBJ2-1|TRBV5-4|13|.
CASSLTGLNEQFF
TGTGCCAGCAGCCTGACGGGATTGAACGAGCAGTTCTTC
>once|TRBJ2-5|TRBV29-1|13|.
CSVEGRGGETQYF
TGCAGCGTTGAAGGGAGGGGCGGGGAGACCCAGTACTTC
>.|TRBJ1-1|TRBV11-3|14|.
CASSSSGRNTEAFF
TGTGCCAGCAGCTCGTCCGGGCGGAACACTGAAGCTTTCTTT